This T cell receptor beta chain was obtained from a study of CD8 T cells in ankylosing spondylitis. Findings of the study overall: Some of the motif variants had earlier been found in reactive arthritis patients' fluid and blood. Several highly homologous variants formed a TCR beta motif that appeared characteristic of ankylosing spondylitis blood.

To note about this clonotype: The antigen is unknown.

The CDR3 length is 17 residues. V lost 0 bases and J lost 5, with 20 bases in between. Germline V gene sequence: CDR1 SGDLS, CDR2 YYNGEE. Quantitative 5'-RACE with molecular barcodes generated TCR beta libraries. Via MiXCR, TCRdb re-called the 5' RACE reads, giving one row per CDR3 protein. The sample gives around 890,000 distinct CDR3 sequences, about 10% of which show up once; less than 0.65% is in the top ten. V and J are TRBV9 and TRBJ2-5, with a possible D match to TRBD1 (8 bases). This sequence was found in a male donor with ankylosing spondylitis. Source material: blood, either unsorted or a sorted T cell fraction (not recorded which). CDR3 sequence (DNA): TGTGCCAGCAGCGTAGACATGGGGGGGACAGGAGGGGAGACCCAGTACTTC. It codes for CASSVDMGGTGGETQYF.